This TCR beta chain was profiled in a study of blood T cell repertoires in COVID-19. Participants were aged about 18 to 100 years from 24 US areas. The germline V gene encodes CDR1 SGHVS and CDR2 FQNEAQ. V lost 1 base, J lost 12 bases, and 18 bases lay in between. The CDR3 extends over 15 amino acids. In the original analysis: Estimates of nucleated cell counts were drawn from the amplification of reference gene primers. Assay used: immunoSEQ multiplex PCR; TCRdb lists only in-frame clones, some missing. V and J calls and clone size come straight from that table; D and trimming were deduced from the DNA. The profile shows about 350,000 clones, 88% of them singletons.

The clonotype comes from a woman in her 30s who had been exposed to COVID-19. The material sequenced was PBMCs or T cells enriched from blood (not recorded which). This sequence joins TRBV7-8 and TRBJ1-4, with D possibly matching TRBD1 (6 bases). CDR3 coding DNA: TGTGCCAGCAGCTTAGTCCCCGGACAGAGATTGGAACTGTTTTTT. Translated: CASSLVPGQRLELFF.